This T cell receptor beta chain is from a study of Ad26.COV2.S vaccination and SARS-CoV-2 variants. At the level of the study: A COV1001 Ad26.COV2.S trial-arm participant provided the sample. Donor got 5x10^10 or 1x10^11 viral particles of Ad26.COV2.S.

General observations from the study: Post-vaccination breadth of spike-specific CD8+ and CD4+ T cell responses was reportedly substantial. Vaccinees and placebo recipients showed similar non-spike TCR breadth.

Comments on this clone: Its matching antigen is unknown.

Profiling relied on immunoSEQ multiplex PCR, and the TCRdb table lists in-frame clones only, not all of them. The repertoire holds hundreds of thousands of clones, with roughly 89% as singletons. Germline V gene lookup returns CDR1 LGHDT and CDR2 YNNKEL (reference sequence). V lost 1 base and J 5 bases, leaving 14 bases between the germline ends. The CDR3 consists of 15 residues. Treatment specified: over 15 received Ad26.COV2.S at low or high dose, single or two shots; about 5 received placebo; per-sample allocation not given. Sample collection was performed on day 63 after the first vaccine or placebo injection.

The TCR was taken from a person between 18 and 65 years old who received the Ad26.COV2.S COVID-19 vaccine or a placebo. This rearrangement joins TRBV3-1 (or the pseudogene TRBV3-2) to TRBJ2-5, with D possibly being TRBD2 (6 bases). The sample here was peripheral blood, taken in a trial of Ad26.COV2.S vaccine versus placebo. The CDR3 reads CASSQVLLAGETQYF. The CDR3 DNA reads TGTGCCAGCAGCCAAGTTCTACTAGCAGGGGAGACCCAGTACTTC.